This T cell receptor beta chain appears in the sequencing data of a study of T cell repertoires in cytomegalovirus infection. Overall study context: Public signatures in TCR beta pointed to CMV infection and matching HLA type.

MiXCR, run by TCRdb on the reads, gives a single entry per CDR3 protein. This table has hundreds of thousands of distinct CDR3 sequences, around 32% appearing once. This clonotype was observed a handful of times. The antigen remains undetermined. This TCR was sampled from a human donor in good health (CMV status not recorded). Some clones in this sample may be carry-over from other donors' samples. Sequencing was performed on cultured CD8+ T cells from PBMCs, taken from culture after CMV antigen stimulation.

CDR3 sequence: CASRFRGLRTDTQYF. The CDR3 DNA reads as TGTGCCAGCAGATTCAGGGGGCTCCGCACAGATACGCAGTATTTT. The chain joins TRBV7-6 to TRBJ2-3; 8 nucleotides line up with TRBD1. Germline V gene data show CDR1 as SGHVS and CDR2 as FNYEAQ. Trimming at V came to 6 bases and at J to 1 base, leaving 6 bases not matched to a gene. This CDR3 is built from 15 residues.